This T cell receptor beta chain was retrieved from a study of identical twins. A universal primer site was added by template switching, and unique molecular identifiers were carried by the cDNA. TCRdb re-called the 5' RACE reads through MiXCR, storing one row per CDR3 protein. The profile covers a few hundred thousand distinct CDR3 sequences, with nearly 10% appearing a single time and around 3.1% taken by the ten largest. The CDR3 has 14 residues. Germline CDR1 and CDR2: SGHVS and FQNEAQ. Deletions cut 5 bases from V and 6 bases from J, with 17 bases between. These data are also associated with another study on yellow fever vaccine responses in identical twins.

Sequencing was performed on PBMCs. This clonotype was obtained from a woman aged 18-29 years in good health. This chain connects TRBV7-8 to TRBJ2-7; D call uncertain. CDR3 coding DNA: TGTGCCAGCAGCAGCGTTGAACTAAGTCCCGAGCAGTACTTC. The encoded protein is CASSSVELSPEQYF.